The T cell receptor beta chain described here comes from a study of CD8 T cells in ankylosing spondylitis. Making use of molecular barcodes, quantitative 5'-RACE generated TCR beta libraries. Each CDR3 protein is one row after TCRdb ran MiXCR on the 5' RACE reads. This sample has about 240,000 distinct CDR3 sequences; about 10% occur once, and the top ten carry 5.5% to 8%. The CDR3 sequence is 13 residues long. Of note for this clonotype: This clone may be a read error of a much larger clone one base away.

The sequenced sample was blood, either unsorted or a sorted T cell fraction (not recorded which). The rearrangement links TRBV12-3 or TRBV12-4 to TRBJ2-1; D remains ambiguous. The clonotype comes from a male donor with ankylosing spondylitis or in good health (not recorded which). For the CDR3, the DNA is TGTGCCAGCAGTTCGTCCGTTATGGATGAGCAGCTCTTC. Translating it yields CASSSSVMDEQLF.